Below, 5 T cell receptor beta chains from the same sample are listed, as sequenced in a study of OX40 agonist ivuxolimab in advanced cancers. Profiled with immunoSEQ multiplex PCR; TCRdb holds only in-frame clones, not every one. The data contain tens of thousands of clones, 85% to 95% of them singletons. Source: CD4+ or CD8+ T cells sorted from blood, taken in a trial of the OX40 agonist ivuxolimab. The receptors shown here come from an adult with an advanced solid tumor such as melanoma, head and neck, liver or kidney cancer.

The rearrangement uses TRBV28 and TRBJ2-7, with D possibly being TRBD2 (6 bases). The CDR3 runs to 15 residues. Germline assignment: CDR1 MDHEN and CDR2 SYDVKM. The V gene lost 3 bases and the J gene lost 3 bases, with 15 bases spanning the gap. The CDR3 sequence is CASSFGLAPSYEQYF. The CDR3 DNA reads as TGTGCCAGCAGTTTCGGGCTAGCGCCTAGCTACGAGCAGTACTTC.

This clone was recorded once. The V gene is TRBV18, the J gene TRBJ2-7; 7 bases agree with TRBD1. Trimming cost V 3 bases and J 4 bases; bases outside gene matches: 15. Looked up from germline, CDR1 is KGHSH and CDR2 is LQKENI. CDR3 length equals 17 residues. The CDR3 DNA sequence: TGTGCCAGCTCACCGGGGCCCCCAGGGGGAGAGGTGTACGAGCAGTACTTC. Translated: CASSPGPPGGEVYEQYF.

J is TRBJ1-1 and V is TRBV5-4, with D tentatively TRBD1 (6 bases). Germline CDR1 SGHNT, CDR2 YYREEE (reference sequence). Trimming stripped 4 bases from V and 1 base from J, with 14 bases between. This CDR3 region has 15 residues. CDR3 loop: CASSVGWGANTEAFF. CDR3 in DNA: TGTGCCAGCAGCGTGGGGTGGGGGGCGAACACTGAAGCTTTCTTT.

This clone has only one observation. This chain connects TRBV9 to TRBJ1-5, with D possibly TRBD1 on 5 matching bases. Per germline, CDR1 SGDLS and CDR2 YYNGEE. The CDR3 sequence is 13 residues long. Trimming took 2 bases from V and 7 from J, leaving 10 bases between them. In nucleotides, the CDR3 is TGTGCCAGCAGCGTTGGGGGAGGCCAGCCCCAGCATTTT. This translates into CASSVGGGQPQHF.

The chain employs TRBV13 and TRBJ2-2; D may be TRBD2 (6 bases). The germline V and J ends were trimmed by 5 bases and 0 bases, with 10 bases remaining between them. CDR1 PRHDT and CDR2 FYEKMQ come from the germline V gene (reference sequence). The CDR3 totals 15 residues. For the CDR3, the DNA is TGTGCCAGCAGCCCCGGCGGGGCGAACACCGGGGAGCTGTTTTTT. Translating gives CASSPGGANTGELFF. Supplemented by reference TRBV13 and TRBJ2-2, the full variable domain reads AAGVIQSPRHLIKEKRETATLKCYPIPRHDTVYWYQQGPGQDPQFLISFYEKMQSDKGSIPDRFSAQQFSDYHSELNMSSLELGDSALYFCASSPGGANTGELFFGEGSRLTVL.